Each of the 28 T cell receptor beta chains below was sequenced from the same sample in a study of blood T cell repertoires in COVID-19. Profiled with immunoSEQ multiplex PCR; TCRdb holds only in-frame clones, not every one. The repertoire has some 170,000 clones, around four fifths of them found once; the top ten carry roughly a tenth. The source material was peripheral blood. The receptors were gathered from a human donor in a cohort sampled during active COVID-19.

The V and J genes are TRBV4-1 and TRBJ2-7; 9 positions match TRBD2. Germline trimming cut 0 bases from V and 0 bases from J; bases unmatched to any gene: 15. The CDR3 loop spans 20 amino acids. The germline V gene encodes CDR1 MGHRA and CDR2 YSYEKL. The CDR3 DNA is TGCGCCAGCAGCCAAGATCATACTACTTTAGCGGGGGTCAACTCCTACGAGCAGTACTTC. Translating it yields CASSQDHTTLAGVNSYEQYF.

V usage is TRBV7-9 and J usage is TRBJ1-2; D not resolved. The CDR3 has 12 amino acids. Germline V gives CDR1 SEHNR, CDR2 FQNEAQ (reference sequence). Trimming removed 1 base at V and 8 bases at J, with 8 bases between. This chain's CDR3 is CASSLVPSGYTF. The DNA for the CDR3 is TGTGCCAGCAGCTTAGTTCCTTCGGGCTACACCTTC.

The chain has TRBV4-3 and TRBJ1-4, with a weak D call TRBD1 (5 bases). V was pared by 2 bases and J by 3 bases, with 10 bases between. This CDR3 has 15 residues. Germline CDR1 reads LGHNA; CDR2 reads YSLEER. CDR3 nucleotides: TGCGCCAGCAGCCAACAGGGAGGCTCTAATGAAAAACTGTTTTTT. Its protein is CASSQQGGSNEKLFF.

This clone was seen just once. The V call is TRBV10-1, the J call TRBJ2-7; D is undetermined. Per the germline V gene, CDR1 is WNHNN and CDR2 is SYGVQD (reference sequence). The CDR3 covers 14 residues. V was clipped by 10 bases and J by 3 bases, with 19 bases between them. For the CDR3, the DNA is TGCGCCACCATCCTCCGGCGGTCTGTCTACGAGCAGTACTTC. This gives the protein CATILRRSVYEQYF.

This clone was seen only a few times. The chain joins TRBV6-2 or TRBV6-3 to TRBJ1-1; D is unclear. V lost 2 bases, J lost 5 bases, and 15 bases lay in between. The CDR3 is 15 amino acids. Germline CDR1 is MNHEY and CDR2 is SVGEGT. CDR3 in DNA: TGTGCCAGCAGTTACAGGTCGAGCGGGGAAACTGAAGCTTTCTTT. Protein sequence: CASSYRSSGETEAFF.

This CDR3 reads CASSGTGQALYEQYF. Here the CDR3 DNA reads TGTGCCAGCAGTGGGACGGGACAGGCGCTCTACGAGCAGTACTTC. V and J are TRBV28 and TRBJ2-7; the match to TRBD1 covers 8 bases. The CDR3 length is 15 residues. V was pared by 5 bases and J by 3 bases, with 9 bases of the junction left unmatched. The V gene's germline CDR1 is MDHEN and CDR2 SYDVKM.

This clone was seen once. This chain joins TRBV19 and TRBJ2-2, with 9 bases lining up with TRBD2. Germline lookup yields CDR1 LNHDA and CDR2 SQIVND (reference sequence). With 3 bases clipped from V and 6 bases from J, the junction kept 5 bases outside the gene matches. This CDR3 region has 15 residues. The CDR3 spells CASSIGRGGAGELFF. The CDR3 DNA follows: TGTGCCAGTAGTATTGGGCGGGGGGGCGCCGGGGAGCTGTTTTTT.

This chain connects TRBV12-3 or TRBV12-4 to TRBJ2-7, with D possibly matching TRBD2 (7 bases). Trimming took 7 bases from V and 3 from J, leaving 13 bases between them. The CDR3 runs 13 residues. The CDR3 sequence: CASMGGGNYEQYF. Here the CDR3 DNA reads TGTGCCAGCATGGGAGGGGGGAACTACGAGCAGTACTTC.

This chain links TRBV28 with TRBJ1-1, with D possibly being TRBD1 (6 bases). Germline CDR1 and CDR2: MDHEN and SYDVKM. CDR3 length: 16 amino acids. V shed 7 bases and J shed 2 bases, with 20 bases lying between them. CDR3 in amino acids: CASILGGEGGNTEAFF. CDR3 DNA sequence: TGTGCCAGCATCCTAGGGGGGGAAGGGGGTAACACTGAAGCTTTCTTT.

This sequence joins TRBV24-1 and TRBJ1-1; possibly TRBD1 for D (6 bases). Germline V gene data show CDR1 as KGHDR and CDR2 as SFDVKD. V was cut by 3 bases and J by 1 base, with 11 bases left in between. CDR3 length equals 15 residues. The chain's CDR3 is CATSDARGKNTEAFF. The CDR3 DNA reads TGTGCCACCAGTGATGCCAGGGGAAAGAACACTGAAGCTTTCTTT.

This chain's CDR3 is CASSQGGIYEQYF. In nucleotides, the CDR3 is TGTGCCAGCTCCCAAGGGGGCATCTACGAGCAGTACTTC. The chain uses TRBV18 and TRBJ2-7, with 7 nucleotides matching TRBD1. The junction had 5 bases not matched to a gene; V was cut back by 6 bases and J by 3 bases. The germline V gene has CDR1 KGHSH and CDR2 LQKENI. This CDR3 is built from 13 residues.

The chain recombines TRBV5-1 with TRBJ2-1; the match to TRBD1 covers 7 bases. The V and J ends lost 4 bases and 0 bases, in that order; junction bases with no gene match: 13. Germline V gene data show CDR1 as SGHRS and CDR2 as YFSETQ. This CDR3 is 18 amino acids long. Written as DNA, the CDR3 is TGCGCCAGCAGCCCCGACAGGGTCGACCGAGTCTCCTACAATGAGCAGTTCTTC. This gives the protein CASSPDRVDRVSYNEQFF.

Only one count was recorded for this clone. The chain employs TRBV3-1 (or the pseudogene TRBV3-2) and TRBJ1-1, with 9 bases lining up with TRBD1. Germline V CDR1 and CDR2: LGHDT, YNNKEL (reference sequence). Unmatched junction bases numbered 4, after V lost 3 bases and J lost 2 bases. The CDR3 consists of 15 residues. This chain's CDR3 is CASSQHRGPNTEAFF. The CDR3 nucleotides are TGTGCCAGCAGCCAGCACAGGGGGCCTAACACTGAAGCTTTCTTT.

This chain connects TRBV10-2 to TRBJ1-4; D is unresolved. The CDR3 has 15 amino acids. Trimming left V 3 bases short and J 5 bases short, with 13 bases between. Germline CDR1 WSHSY, CDR2 SAAADI. CDR3 protein: CASSDSGRINEKLFF. CDR3 DNA sequence: TGCGCCAGCAGTGATTCGGGTCGGATAAATGAAAAACTGTTTTTT.

The chain employs TRBV3-1 (or the pseudogene TRBV3-2) and TRBJ2-3; a possible D gene is TRBD2 (7 bases). In germline, CDR1 is LGHDT, CDR2 YNNKEL (reference sequence). The CDR3 covers 13 residues. Trimming shortened V by 7 bases and J by 5 bases, and 13 bases separated the two germline ends. For the CDR3, the DNA is TGTGCCAGCAAGGGGGGGGTGGGAGATACGCAGTATTTT. Translation gives CASKGGVGDTQYF.

This clone has a single count. The rearrangement links TRBV15 to TRBJ1-1, with D perhaps TRBD1 (6 bases). The CDR3 covers 16 residues. Germline CDR1 LNHNV, CDR2 YYDKDF (reference sequence). V dropped 7 bases and J dropped 0 bases, with 18 bases sitting between them. DNA for the CDR3: TGTGCCACCAACGGTCAGGACAGCCACATGAACACTGAAGCTTTCTTT. Its protein product is CATNGQDSHMNTEAFF.

The sample holds a few counts of this clone. The chain carries TRBV4-3 and TRBJ1-6; tentative D call: TRBD1 (5 bases). CDR1 is LGHNA and CDR2 is YSLEER in the germline V gene. The V end lost 3 bases, the J end lost 0 bases, and 12 bases lay between the germline ends. This CDR3 has 17 residues. Here the CDR3 reads CASSQMTDPSYNSPLHF. The CDR3 coding sequence is TGCGCCAGCAGCCAGATGACAGACCCCTCCTATAATTCACCCCTCCACTTT.

The V call is TRBV10-1, the J call TRBJ2-1; TRBD1 agrees at 7 bases. CDR3 length: 14 amino acids. With V trimmed by 8 bases and J by 5 bases, 9 bases remained unmatched. Germline V lookup: CDR1 WNHNN, CDR2 SYGVQD (reference sequence). This chain's CDR3 is CASQGERQDNEQFF. In DNA form, the CDR3 reads TGCGCCAGCCAGGGGGAGAGACAGGACAATGAGCAGTTCTTC.

This clone was detected only a few times. This rearrangement joins TRBV27 to TRBJ1-2, with 7 bases matching TRBD1. The J segment lost 7 bases and the V segment lost 6 bases, leaving 14 bases of the junction unmatched. Per germline, CDR1 MNHEY and CDR2 SMNVEV (reference sequence). The CDR3 is made up of 15 amino acids. For the CDR3, the DNA is TGTGCCAGCAGCCAAACCGGGACAGCCTGGGGTGGCTACACCTTC. As protein: CASSQTGTAWGGYTF.

The CDR3 coding sequence is TGTGCTAGTGGTTTGCCGGACAGGTTCTACAATGAGCAGTTCTTC. Its translation is CASGLPDRFYNEQFF. This chain links TRBV12-5 with TRBJ2-1; 7 nucleotides agree with TRBD1. The V gene end was trimmed by 2 bases and the J gene end by 3 bases; junction bases not matched to a gene: 4. This CDR3 region has 15 residues. From germline, CDR1 is LGHNT and CDR2 FRNRAP. Based on the CDR3 plus reference TRBV12-5 and TRBJ2-1, the full variable domain is DARVTQTPRHKVTEMGQEVTMRCQPILGHNTVFWYRQTMMQGLELLAYFRNRAPLDDSGMPKDRFSAEMPDATLATLKIQPSEPRDSAVYFCASGLPDRFYNEQFFGPGTRLTVL.

The J gene is TRBJ2-1, the V gene TRBV15, with 10 bases matching TRBD2. The CDR3 is 16 amino acids. From germline, CDR1 is LNHNV and CDR2 YYDKDF (reference sequence). J lost 4 bases, V lost 1 base, and 4 bases had no gene match. The CDR3 sequence is CATSRGTSGIYNEQFF. CDR3 bases: TGTGCCACCAGCAGAGGCACTAGCGGGATTTACAATGAGCAGTTCTTC.

This chain uses TRBV6-5 with TRBJ1-1; D gene uncertain. Germline lookup yields CDR1 MNHEY and CDR2 SVGAGI. V dropped 8 bases and J dropped 4 bases, with 17 bases sitting between them. The CDR3 covers 14 residues. The CDR3 DNA sequence: TGTGCCAGCGGGCGGCGGGAGATAGGCACTGAAGCTTTCTTT. It specifies CASGRREIGTEAFF.

The genes are TRBV2 and TRBJ2-7, with 9 bases that match TRBD2. The CDR3 is made up of 15 amino acids. The ends lost 7 bases at V and 2 bases at J; junction bases unmatched: 9. Looked up from germline, CDR1 is SNHLY and CDR2 is FYNNEI. CDR3 DNA: TGTGCCAGCACCGCCTGGCGGGAGGGAACCTACGAGCAGTACTTC. This sequence encodes CASTAWREGTYEQYF.

The genes are TRBV9 and TRBJ2-5; 10 bases map to TRBD1. This CDR3 is built from 15 residues. The germline V gene encodes CDR1 SGDLS and CDR2 YYNGEE. V lost 2 bases to trimming and J lost 5 bases; unmatched junction nucleotides: 6. The CDR3 DNA reads as TGTGCCAGCAGCGTGCACGGACAGGGGGGGGAGACCCAGTACTTC. This sequence encodes CASSVHGQGGETQYF.

J is TRBJ2-2 and V is TRBV5-6; D may be TRBD1 (6 bases). V lost 2 bases, J lost 2 bases, and 13 bases lay in between. In germline, CDR1 is SGHDT, CDR2 YYEEEE. This CDR3 comprises 16 residues. The CDR3 DNA is TGTGCCAGCAGCTTACCCCTGACAGGAAACACCGGGGAGCTGTTTTTT. It codes for CASSLPLTGNTGELFF.

The chain couples TRBV11-2 to TRBJ2-1, with D possibly TRBD2 on 5 matching bases. V was shortened by 7 bases and J by 8 bases, with 24 bases between the two germline ends. Germline V CDR1 and CDR2: SGHAT, FQNNGV. The length of the CDR3 is 16 residues. Here the CDR3 reads CASTEGGTAEDDEQFF. The CDR3 bases are TGTGCCAGCACCGAAGGAGGTACGGCTGAGGATGATGAGCAGTTCTTC. The whole variable domain, filled in from reference TRBV11-2 and TRBJ2-1, reads EAGVAQSPRYKIIEKRQSVAFWCNPISGHATLYWYQQILGQGPKLLIQFQNNGVVDDSQLPKDRFSAERLKGVDSTLKIQPAKLEDSAVYLCASTEGGTAEDDEQFFGPGTRLTVL.

This clone has just a few counts. The chain joins TRBV10-1 to TRBJ2-1, with no clear D. The CDR3 contains 12 residues. Per the germline V gene, CDR1 is WNHNN and CDR2 is SYGVQD (reference sequence). V was cut by 3 bases and J by 5 bases, with 5 bases left in between. The CDR3 coding sequence is TGCGCCAGCAGTGATCTAGACAATGAGCAGTTCTTC. The encoded protein is CASSDLDNEQFF.

The rearrangement links TRBV3-1 (or the pseudogene TRBV3-2) to TRBJ1-3; D gene ambiguous. With 1 base removed from V and 0 bases from J, the gap between germline ends came to 7 bases. There are 15 residues in the CDR3. CDR1 is LGHDT and CDR2 is YNNKEL in the germline V gene (reference sequence). CDR3 loop: CASSQGGYSGNTIYF. The CDR3 DNA follows: TGTGCCAGCAGCCAAGGAGGCTACTCTGGAAACACCATATATTTT.